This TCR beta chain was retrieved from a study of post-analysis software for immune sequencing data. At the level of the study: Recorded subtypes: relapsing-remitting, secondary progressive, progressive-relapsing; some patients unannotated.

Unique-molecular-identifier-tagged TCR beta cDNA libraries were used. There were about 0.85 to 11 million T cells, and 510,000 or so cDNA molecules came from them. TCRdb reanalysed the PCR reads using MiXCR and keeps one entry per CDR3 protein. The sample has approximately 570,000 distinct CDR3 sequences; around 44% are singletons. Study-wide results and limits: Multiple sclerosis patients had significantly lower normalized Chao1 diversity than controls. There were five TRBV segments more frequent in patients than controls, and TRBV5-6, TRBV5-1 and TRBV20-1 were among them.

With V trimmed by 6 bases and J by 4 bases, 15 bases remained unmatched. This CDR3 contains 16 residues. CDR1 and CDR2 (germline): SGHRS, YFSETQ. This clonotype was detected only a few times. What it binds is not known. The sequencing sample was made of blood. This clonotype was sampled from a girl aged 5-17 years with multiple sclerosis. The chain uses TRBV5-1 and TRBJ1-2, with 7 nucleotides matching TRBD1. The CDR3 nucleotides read TGCGCCAGCACCCCGGAAACGGGACAGTCCACCTATGGCTACACCTTC. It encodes CASTPETGQSTYGYTF.